A selection of T cell receptor beta chains follows, all from one sample in a study of blood T cell repertoires in COVID-19. The assay was immunoSEQ multiplex PCR, and TCRdb's table has in-frame clones only and misses some. This sample has about 89,000 clones, with almost 85% found just once. Sequencing input: peripheral blood. The receptors here all came from a man aged 65 to 85 with acute or convalescent COVID-19. CDR3s leave out the opening cysteine and the closing phenylalanine or tryptophan.

CDR3aa,j_gene,v_gene
ASSQPRQGASSPGEAF,TRBJ1-1,TRBV3-1/TRBV3-2
ASSYWPGGQTSEAF,TRBJ1-1,TRBV6-2/TRBV6-3
ASSQTRDLEIYGYT,TRBJ1-2,TRBV3-1/TRBV3-2
ASRSSGGVADTQY,TRBJ2-3,TRBV6-6
ASSLASGSFTDTQY,TRBJ2-3,TRBV5-4
ASSLLAGAYNEQF,TRBJ2-1,TRBV11-3
ASSVYRGDQETQY,TRBJ2-5,TRBV4-2
ASSRGGKEY,TRBJ2-5,TRBV12-3/TRBV12-4
ASSFGGARGNTIY,TRBJ1-3,TRBV5-8
ASSQVSGGYGYT,TRBJ1-2,TRBV14
SVVSGLGTDTQY,TRBJ2-3,TRBV29-1
ASSWGQNQETQY,TRBJ2-5,TRBV7-2
ASSPDGGTGANVLT,TRBJ2-6,TRBV5-4
ASSLVGRGGSSYEQY,TRBJ2-7,TRBV7-8
ASSWREGNSYEQY,TRBJ2-7,TRBV7-2
ASSGPGGTGELF,TRBJ2-2,TRBV5-1
ASSYEGTTSTDTQY,TRBJ2-3,TRBV6-5
AWDLGGTGVIDEQF,TRBJ2-1,TRBV30
ASSSLAGGVTDTQY,TRBJ2-3,TRBV28
ASSSPGTGHRTEAF,TRBJ1-1,TRBV28
ATSRDKAQGYEQY,TRBJ2-7,TRBV15
ASRPGTGTFYEQY,TRBJ2-7,TRBV27
ASSLGWGLSSGNTIY,TRBJ1-3,TRBV7-8
ASSQDDNPGTGGYEQY,TRBJ2-7,TRBV14
AWSVGGPGYGYT,TRBJ1-2,TRBV30
ASRGEAGTGELF,TRBJ2-2,TRBV19
ASSEKVGAEAF,TRBJ1-1,TRBV10-1
ASSSLLVQGRRGGYT,TRBJ1-2,TRBV11-2
ASRDTSENEQF,TRBJ2-1,TRBV2
ASSLSVGTANSPLH,TRBJ1-6,TRBV7-9
ASSPGGRPVSNEQF,TRBJ2-1,TRBV9
ASSSEGLAGGEQF,TRBJ2-1,TRBV11-3
SVEVQGMGGYT,TRBJ1-2,TRBV29-1
SVTQGAETQY,TRBJ2-5,TRBV29-1
ASSVTGGMNTEAF,TRBJ1-1,TRBV7-3
ASSYSRVTGNTIY,TRBJ1-3,TRBV6-5
ASSATGPDKKLF,TRBJ1-4,TRBV6-6
ASSKGQGKMNTEAF,TRBJ1-1,TRBV7-9
ASADREVTYEQY,TRBJ2-7,TRBV6-5
ATSDQLADTQY,TRBJ2-3,TRBV24-1
ASSYGDTIY,TRBJ1-3,TRBV6-6
ASSSLGQGLGDNEQF,TRBJ2-1,TRBV5-1
ASSPWTESNEKLF,TRBJ1-4,TRBV7-8
ASSLDSTGNTIY,TRBJ1-3,TRBV5-1
ASSYPRTGPMNTEAF,TRBJ1-1,TRBV6-2/TRBV6-3
ASSPRPEAGYEQY,TRBJ2-7,TRBV9
ANAPGTGTYEQY,TRBJ2-7,TRBV10-3
ASRRASLVGELF,TRBJ2-2,TRBV7-2